The 7 T cell receptor beta chains reported below all come from one sample, sequenced in a study of monozygotic twins with cystic fibrosis. The protocol was immunoSEQ multiplex PCR, while the TCRdb copy is restricted to in-frame clones and leaves out a portion. The profile covers some 32,000 clones, with approximately 92% appearing a single time and 0.8% to 1% taken by the ten largest. The sequencing sample was made of blood. The receptors were sampled from a girl aged 2 to 10 with cystic fibrosis.

This clone has only one observation. The J gene is TRBJ1-4, the V gene TRBV30; 10 nucleotides agree with TRBD1. The CDR3 has 14 amino acids. Germline-derived CDR1 and CDR2 are GTSNPN and SVGIG (reference sequence). Trimming cost V 1 base and J 8 bases; bases outside gene matches: 4. The CDR3 protein is CAWSGQGAWEKLFF. The CDR3 nucleotides read TGTGCCTGGAGTGGACAGGGGGCCTGGGAAAAACTGTTTTTT.

V and J are TRBV7-2 and TRBJ2-5; 8 bases map to TRBD2. V was pared by 3 bases and J by 4 bases, with 1 base of the junction left unmatched. The CDR3 consists of 13 residues. Germline CDR1 SGHTA, CDR2 FQGNSA. The CDR3 loop is CASSFGTRETQYF. In nucleotides, the CDR3 is TGTGCCAGCAGCTTTGGGACTAGAGAGACCCAGTACTTC.

This clone was detected only once. The CDR3 sequence is CASSQEVRSPLHF. The CDR3 DNA reads as TGTGCCAGCAGCCAAGAGGTGCGGTCACCCCTCCACTTT. This rearrangement joins TRBV14 to TRBJ1-6; D gene uncertain. Germline V gene data show CDR1 as SGHDN and CDR2 as FVKESK. V was clipped by 0 bases and J by 10 bases, with 7 bases between them. The length of the CDR3 is 13 residues. Based on the CDR3 plus reference TRBV14 and TRBJ1-6, the full variable domain is EAGVTQFPSHSVIEKGQTVTLRCDPISGHDNLYWYRRVMGKEIKFLLHFVKESKQDESGMPNNRFLAERTGGTYSTLKVQPAELEDSGVYFCASSQEVRSPLHFGNGTRLTVT.

The chain combines TRBV6-5 with TRBJ2-7; the D gene is possibly TRBD1 (8 bases). V lost 10 bases to trimming and J lost 9 bases, with 10 bases between them. The CDR3 has 9 amino acids. CDR1 is MNHEY, CDR2 SVGAGI, per germline. In DNA, the CDR3 is TGTGCCAACAGGGGGGGGCAGTACTTC. Protein product: CANRGGQYF.

The chain carries TRBV6-6 and TRBJ2-7, with D perhaps TRBD2 (6 bases). The CDR3 consists of 16 residues. CDR1 MNHNY and CDR2 SVGAGI come from the germline V gene (reference sequence). V was shortened by 0 bases and J by 0 bases, with 12 bases between the two germline ends. CDR3 amino acids: CASSYSVRGNSYEQYF. For the CDR3, the DNA is TGTGCCAGCAGTTACTCGGTTCGGGGGAACTCCTACGAGCAGTACTTC.

The DNA of the CDR3 is TGTGCCAGCAGCCGCCTACAGGGAGCAGGCACCTCAGATACGCAGTATTTT. Its protein product is CASSRLQGAGTSDTQYF. This rearrangement joins TRBV2 to TRBJ2-3, with D possibly being TRBD1 (6 bases). V was cut by 6 bases and J by 4 bases, with 23 bases left in between. The CDR3 has 17 amino acids. Germline V gene lookup returns CDR1 SNHLY and CDR2 FYNNEI.

This chain uses TRBV29-1 with TRBJ2-7; 9 bases line up with TRBD1. The CDR3 extends over 16 amino acids. V lost 2 bases to trimming and J lost 1 base; unmatched junction nucleotides: 9. The germline V gene encodes CDR1 SQVTM and CDR2 ANQGSEA. In DNA form, the CDR3 reads TGCAGCGTTGAACTTCGGACAGGGGCCGGGTCCTACGAGCAGTACTTC. This codes for CSVELRTGAGSYEQYF.